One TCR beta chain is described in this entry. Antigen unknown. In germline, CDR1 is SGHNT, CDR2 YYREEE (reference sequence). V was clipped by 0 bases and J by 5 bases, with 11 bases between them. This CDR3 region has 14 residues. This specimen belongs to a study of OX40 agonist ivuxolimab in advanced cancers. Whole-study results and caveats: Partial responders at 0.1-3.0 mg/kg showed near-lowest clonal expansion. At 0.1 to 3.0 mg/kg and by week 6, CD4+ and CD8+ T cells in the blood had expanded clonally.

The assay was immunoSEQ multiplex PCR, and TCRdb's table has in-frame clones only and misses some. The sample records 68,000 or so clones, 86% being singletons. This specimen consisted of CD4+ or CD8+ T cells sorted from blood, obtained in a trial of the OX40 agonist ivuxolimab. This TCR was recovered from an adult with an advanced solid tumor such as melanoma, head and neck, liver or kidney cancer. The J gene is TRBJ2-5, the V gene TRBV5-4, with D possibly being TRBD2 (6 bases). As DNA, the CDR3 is TGTGCCAGCAGCTTGGATGGAGGGCTGGAGACCCAGTACTTC. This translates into CASSLDGGLETQYF.